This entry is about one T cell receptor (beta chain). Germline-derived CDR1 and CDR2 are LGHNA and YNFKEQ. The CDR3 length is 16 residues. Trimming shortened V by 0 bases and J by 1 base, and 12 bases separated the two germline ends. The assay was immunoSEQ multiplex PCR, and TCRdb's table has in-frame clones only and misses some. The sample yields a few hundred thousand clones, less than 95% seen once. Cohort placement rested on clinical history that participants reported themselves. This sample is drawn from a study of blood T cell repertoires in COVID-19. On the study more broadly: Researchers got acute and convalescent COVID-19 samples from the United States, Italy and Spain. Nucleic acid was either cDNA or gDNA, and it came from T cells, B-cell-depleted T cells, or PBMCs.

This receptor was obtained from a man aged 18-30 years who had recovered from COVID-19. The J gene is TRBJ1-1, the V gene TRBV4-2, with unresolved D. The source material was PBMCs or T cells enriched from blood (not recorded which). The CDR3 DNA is TGTGCCAGCAGCCAAGAGTTAGGGAGAAGGAACACTGAAGCTTTCTTT. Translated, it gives CASSQELGRRNTEAFF.